Listed here are 4 T cell receptor beta chains from one sample, sequenced in a study of T cell responses to AZD1222 COVID-19 vaccine. TCRdb's table, derived via immunoSEQ multiplex PCR, lists solely in-frame clones and lacks some. The sample lists 90,000 to 120,000 clones, 70% to 90% seen once, with about 2.5% in the top ten. The sample in question was peripheral blood, obtained 28 days after the second AZD1222 dose. The receptors shown here come from an adult who received the AZD1222 COVID-19 vaccine.

This chain links TRBV6-1 with TRBJ2-5, with 10 bases lining up with TRBD2. From germline, CDR1 is MNHNS and CDR2 SASEGT. This CDR3 region has 19 residues. The junction had 17 bases not matched to a gene; V was cut back by 2 bases and J by 5 bases. The CDR3 sequence: CASSEYQLGSSGSDETQYF. For the CDR3, the DNA is TGTGCCAGCAGTGAATACCAATTAGGGTCTAGCGGGAGCGACGAGACCCAGTACTTC.

The chain carries TRBV15 and TRBJ1-3, with 8 bases aligning to TRBD1. Germline assignment: CDR1 LNHNV and CDR2 YYDKDF (reference sequence). The length of the CDR3 is 15 residues. The junction had 0 bases not matched to a gene; V was cut back by 1 base and J by 1 base. CDR3 DNA: TGTGCCACCAGCAGAGGGACAGGGTCTGGAAACACCATATATTTT. Its translation is CATSRGTGSGNTIYF. Together with reference TRBV15 and TRBJ1-3, the CDR3 gives the full variable domain: DAMVIQNPRYQVTQFGKPVTLSCSQTLNHNVMYWYQQKSSQAPKLLFHYYDKDFNNEADTPDNFQSRRPNTSFCFLDIRSPGLGDTAMYLCATSRGTGSGNTIYFGEGSWLTVV.

The V call is TRBV28, the J call TRBJ2-7; a weak D match, TRBD1 (5 bases). V was trimmed by 10 bases and J by 3 bases, leaving 19 bases between them. The CDR3 sequence is 14 residues long. Germline V gene data show CDR1 as MDHEN and CDR2 as SYDVKM. The CDR3 here is CAIRRPGYVYEQYF. CDR3 DNA: TGTGCCATCCGGCGACCAGGGTACGTCTACGAGCAGTACTTC.

CDR3 in DNA: TGCAGCTTTGTAAGAGGCGGGGGCGCATCGATTGAGCAGTTCTTC. This encodes CSFVRGGGASIEQFF. The chain carries TRBV29-1 and TRBJ2-1, with a possible D match to TRBD2 (7 bases). V lost 8 bases and J 9 bases, leaving 26 bases between the germline ends. This CDR3 is built from 15 residues. Looked up from germline, CDR1 is SQVTM and CDR2 is ANQGSEA.